The source of this T cell receptor beta chain is a study of shared T cell receptors in the human thymus. Per the germline V gene, CDR1 is SGHKS and CDR2 is YYEKEE (reference sequence). The CDR3 is made up of 14 amino acids. After removal of 4 bases from V and 4 bases from J, the junction contained 5 bases not matched to a gene. Produced via immunoSEQ multiplex PCR; TCRdb's table is partial and in-frame only. The sample contains 450,000 to 650,000 clones, 78% of which appear only once. This sample also appeared in a second study, on human thymus T cells. That source reports: Thymic repertoires overlap heavily among unrelated individuals, related research has reported.

This clonotype was sampled from a boy younger than two with a congenital heart defect. The sample comprised thymocytes. The chain recombines TRBV5-5 with TRBJ1-5, with 7 bases matching TRBD1. CDR3 coding DNA: TGTGCCAGCAGCCGGCAACAGGGGAATCAGCCCCAGCATTTT. Its translation: CASSRQQGNQPQHF.